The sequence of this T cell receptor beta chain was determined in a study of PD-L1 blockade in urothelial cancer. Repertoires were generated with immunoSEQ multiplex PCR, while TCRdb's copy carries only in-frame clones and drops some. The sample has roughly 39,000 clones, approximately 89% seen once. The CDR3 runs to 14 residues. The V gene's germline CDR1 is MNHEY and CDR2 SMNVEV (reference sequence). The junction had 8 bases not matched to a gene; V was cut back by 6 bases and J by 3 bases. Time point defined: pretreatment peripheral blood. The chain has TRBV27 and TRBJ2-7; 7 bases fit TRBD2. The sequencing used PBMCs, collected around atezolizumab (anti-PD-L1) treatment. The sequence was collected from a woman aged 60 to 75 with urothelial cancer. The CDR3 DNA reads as TGTGCCAGCAGCCTAAGCGGGAAAATCTACGAGCAGTACTTC. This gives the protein CASSLSGKIYEQYF.